The rows below give T cell receptor beta chains drawn from one sample of a study of molecular identifiers for immune sequencing clone quantification. Each CDR3 protein gets one entry after TCRdb re-called the PCR reads with MiXCR. The sample carries some 580,000 distinct CDR3 sequences, about 25% recorded once. The material sequenced was naive CD8+ T cells from blood, with Jurkat cell RNA spiked in. The receptors here all came from a human donor in good health. Some libraries in this study had Jurkat cell RNA spiked in. Each CDR3 is given with its conserved first and last residue. D genes are given only for firm matches. Only some rows state a clone size, as once, few, many or a class for expanded clones.

clone_size	cdr3_length	v_call	d_call	j_call	cdr3_nt	cdr3_aa
many	17	TRBV6-5	TRBD2	TRBJ2-7	TGTGCCAGCAGTTACTCGATCGCGGGGGGTTTGTCCTACGAGCAGTACTTC	CASSYSIAGGLSYEQYF
-	15	TRBV7-9	TRBD2	TRBJ2-7	TGTGCCAGCAGCTCCCGACTAGCGGGGATCTACGAGCAGTACTTC	CASSSRLAGIYEQYF
few	12	TRBV30	-	TRBJ2-6	TGTGCCTTTGAACCCCGGGCCAACGTCCTGACTTTC	CAFEPRANVLTF
many	15	TRBV9	-	TRBJ2-2	TGTGCCAGCAGCCCTACTGGCGCGAACACCGGGGAGCTGTTTTTT	CASSPTGANTGELFF
few	18	TRBV7-6	-	TRBJ1-1	TGTGCCAGCAGCTTAGCGGGGGGGGGCAACTGGCTGAACACTGAAGCTTTCTTT	CASSLAGGGNWLNTEAFF
-	16	TRBV10-3	TRBD2	TRBJ2-7	TGTGCCATCAGTGACACTAGCGGGGACAGCTCCTACGAGCAGTACTTC	CAISDTSGDSSYEQYF
-	18	TRBV4-1	TRBD2	TRBJ2-5	TGCGCCAGCAGCCAAGACCCCGTGCTAGCGGAGGATCAAGAGACCCAGTACTTC	CASSQDPVLAEDQETQYF
few	15	TRBV6-2/TRBV6-3	-	TRBJ2-7	TGTGCCAGCAGTTATCGGGACGGGGTATCCTACGAGCAGTACTTC	CASSYRDGVSYEQYF
many	13	TRBV6-2/TRBV6-3	-	TRBJ2-7	TGTGCCAGCAGTTACCCGGACTCCTACGAGCAGTACTTC	CASSYPDSYEQYF
many	16	TRBV7-2	-	TRBJ2-5	TGTGCCAGCAGCCCTGATGTCCTAAGCGGCCAAGAGACCCAGTACTTC	CASSPDVLSGQETQYF
-	15	TRBV29-1	-	TRBJ2-7	TGCAGCGTTGAAGTATCTGGCCGATACTCCTACGAGCAGTACTTC	CSVEVSGRYSYEQYF
many	14	TRBV28	-	TRBJ1-5	TGTGCCAGCAGTTCCGGCGGTACCGGGGAGCCCCAGCATTTT	CASSSGGTGEPQHF
many	14	TRBV3-1	-	TRBJ1-2	TGTGCCAGCAGCCAAGAGGGCCTGGGCTATGGCTACACCTTC	CASSQEGLGYGYTF
-	14	TRBV20-1	TRBD1	TRBJ1-5	TGCAGTGCTAGCCCAGACAGGGGCAATCAGCCCCAGCATTTT	CSASPDRGNQPQHF
many	16	TRBV7-6	-	TRBJ2-5	TGTGCCAGCAGCTTAGTGGCCGCGTACTACCAAGAGACCCAGTACTTC	CASSLVAAYYQETQYF
few	16	TRBV5-6	-	TRBJ1-4	TGTGCCAGCAGCTTTGGACGGATTGCAACTAATGAAAAACTGTTTTTT	CASSFGRIATNEKLFF
-	15	TRBV24-1	TRBD2	TRBJ2-7	TGTGCCACCAGTGACCCTAGGACTAGCGGAAGTAAGCAGTACTTC	CATSDPRTSGSKQYF
many	14	TRBV9	-	TRBJ2-5	TGTGCCAGCAACCCAGACGGGAGCCAAGAGACCCAGTACTTC	CASNPDGSQETQYF
many	17	TRBV4-3	-	TRBJ2-6	TGCGCCAGCAGCCAAGAGGGTGCCCTCTCTGGGGCCAACGTCCTGACTTTC	CASSQEGALSGANVLTF
many	15	TRBV20-1	-	TRBJ1-4	TGCAGTGCTAGTGGGAGTGGGGAACCTAATGAAAAACTGTTTTTT	CSASGSGEPNEKLFF
few	13	TRBV7-2	-	TRBJ2-5	TGTGCCAGCAGCTTGAACGCCCCTGGGGCCCAGTACTTC	CASSLNAPGAQYF
-	13	TRBV9	TRBD1	TRBJ2-7	TGTGCCAGCAGCATAATGACAGGGGGCGAGCAGTACTTC	CASSIMTGGEQYF
-	14	TRBV15	-	TRBJ2-7	TGTGCCACCAGCAGAGATAATCGTTTCTACGAGCAGTACTTC	CATSRDNRFYEQYF
many	14	TRBV4-1	-	TRBJ1-4	TGCGCCAGCAGCATTCGCATAACTAATGAAAAACTGTTTTTT	CASSIRITNEKLFF
few	15	TRBV27	TRBD2	TRBJ2-5	TGTGCCAGCAGTACCGGGACTAGCGGGAAAGAGACCCAGTACTTC	CASSTGTSGKETQYF
many	10	TRBV2	-	TRBJ2-1	TGTGCCAGCTTAGGTGTGGCGCAGTTCTTC	CASLGVAQFF
few	15	TRBV28	TRBD2	TRBJ2-5	TGTGCCAGCAGTTTAGTGGCTAGCGGGAAAGAGACCCAGTACTTC	CASSLVASGKETQYF
many	15	TRBV19	-	TRBJ2-3	TGTGCCAGTAGTATCCTCCCTGGCTACACAGATACGCAGTATTTT	CASSILPGYTDTQYF
-	15	TRBV27	-	TRBJ1-2	TGTGCCAGCAGTTTAGGGGGAGAACCTATCTATGGCTACACCTTC	CASSLGGEPIYGYTF
-	19	TRBV6-1	TRBD1	TRBJ1-6	TGTGCCAGCAGCGTACAGGGGGCGAATTTCCCCTGGTCGAATTCACCCCTCCACTTT	CASSVQGANFPWSNSPLHF
few	14	TRBV6-5	TRBD1	TRBJ2-2	TGTGCCAGCAGACCCGGACAGGGTCCCGGGGAGCTGTTTTTT	CASRPGQGPGELFF
-	15	TRBV30	-	TRBJ1-5	TGTGCCTGGAGTGTTTCTGCGGGTAGCAATCAGCCCCAGCATTTT	CAWSVSAGSNQPQHF
few	15	TRBV11-2	-	TRBJ1-6	TGTGCCAGCAGTTTCCGGACGGTCGATAATTCACCCCTCCACTTT	CASSFRTVDNSPLHF
few	15	TRBV15	-	TRBJ2-2	TGTGCCACCAGCAGATTCAGGCAGAACACCGGGGAGCTGTTTTTT	CATSRFRQNTGELFF
-	13	TRBV28	TRBD1	TRBJ1-1	TGTGCCAGCAGTGCGACAGGGCACCCTGAAGCTTTCTTT	CASSATGHPEAFF
few	17	TRBV7-6	TRBD2	TRBJ2-1	TGTGCCAGCAGCTTAGAAAGCGGGGAGAGCTCCTACAATGAGCAGTTCTTC	CASSLESGESSYNEQFF